This T cell receptor beta chain came from a study of cytotoxic CD8 clonotypes in ibrutinib-treated CLL. Background on the study: The patient breakdown showed roughly 10 relapsed/refractory and some 14 treatment-naive cases, with approximately 18 IGHV unmutated. Productive templates per sample averaged 255,043; productive rearrangements, more than 75,000.

This clone showed up just a few times. Its antigen is unknown. This CDR3 spans 14 amino acids. Germline V gene sequence: CDR1 SGHNT, CDR2 YYREEE (reference sequence). The junction had 2 bases not matched to a gene; V was cut back by 1 base and J by 2 bases. Findings and limits, study-wide: Clonality went up at the time of ibrutinib response, stayed stable in sustained remission, and later dropped back toward its baseline level at progression. Once treatment began, public clonotypes, which were uncommon, contracted or stayed stable.

The repertoire was sequenced with immunoSEQ multiplex PCR; TCRdb's copy has only in-frame clones and lacks some. The sample includes approximately 160,000 clones, 70% to 90% seen only once; the top ten take roughly 3%. The TCR comes from a human donor with chronic lymphocytic leukemia. This rearrangement joins TRBV5-4 to TRBJ1-2; 7 nucleotides agree with TRBD1. The source material was PBMCs, sampled at disease progression, from a patient treated with ibrutinib. CDR3 in amino acids: CASSLPGGNYGYTF. The CDR3 DNA follows: TGTGCCAGCAGCTTGCCAGGGGGGAACTATGGCTACACCTTC. Filled out from reference TRBV5-4 and TRBJ1-2, the complete variable domain reads ETGVTQSPTHLIKTRGQQVTLRCSSQSGHNTVSWYQQALGQGPQFIFQYYREEENGRGNFPPRFSGLQFPNYSSELNVNALELDDSALYLCASSLPGGNYGYTFGSGTRLTVV.